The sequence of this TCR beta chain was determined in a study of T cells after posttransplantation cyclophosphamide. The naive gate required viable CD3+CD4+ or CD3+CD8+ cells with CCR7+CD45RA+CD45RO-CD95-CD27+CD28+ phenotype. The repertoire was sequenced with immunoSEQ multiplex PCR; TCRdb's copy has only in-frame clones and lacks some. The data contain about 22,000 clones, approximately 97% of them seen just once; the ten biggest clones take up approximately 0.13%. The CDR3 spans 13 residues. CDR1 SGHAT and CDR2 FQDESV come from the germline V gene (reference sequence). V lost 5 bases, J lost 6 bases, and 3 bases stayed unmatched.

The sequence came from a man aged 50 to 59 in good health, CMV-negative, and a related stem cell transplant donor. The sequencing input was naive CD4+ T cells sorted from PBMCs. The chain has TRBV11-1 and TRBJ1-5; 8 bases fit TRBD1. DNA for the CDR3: TGTGCCAGCAGCCCTGACAGGGGTCAGCCCCAGCATTTT. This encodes CASSPDRGQPQHF. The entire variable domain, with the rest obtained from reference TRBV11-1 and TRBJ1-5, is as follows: EAEVAQSPRYKITEKSQAVAFWCDPISGHATLYWYRQILGQGPELLVQFQDESVVDDSQLPKDRFSAERLKGVDSTLKIQPAELGDSAMYLCASSPDRGQPQHFGDGTRLSIL.